This TCR beta chain comes out of a study of lymphopenia after photon versus proton radiotherapy. Study-level findings and limits: Under photons, naive T cells and diversity fell while effector/memory populations rose. After lymphocyte nadir, photon-treated repertoires showed oligoclonal expansion, especially CD8+ Temra.

Sequencing used immunoSEQ multiplex PCR; TCRdb keeps in-frame clones, though not all of them. There are tens of thousands of clones in the sample; approximately 86% occur only once, and roughly 13% lies in the top ten. On this clone: What it recognizes is unknown.

Per the germline V gene, CDR1 is SQVTM and CDR2 is ANQGSEA. The CDR3 has 12 amino acids. V gave up 7 bases and J gave up 2 bases; unmatched junction bases: 3. The sample here was peripheral blood, taken from a patient treated with proton-based radiotherapy. The TCR sequence derives from a man at least 80 years old with esophageal cancer. The chain carries TRBV29-1 and TRBJ2-7, with 9 bases aligning to TRBD1. CDR3 region: CSGRDRAYEQYF. In DNA form, the CDR3 reads TGCAGCGGGCGGGACAGGGCCTACGAGCAGTACTTC.